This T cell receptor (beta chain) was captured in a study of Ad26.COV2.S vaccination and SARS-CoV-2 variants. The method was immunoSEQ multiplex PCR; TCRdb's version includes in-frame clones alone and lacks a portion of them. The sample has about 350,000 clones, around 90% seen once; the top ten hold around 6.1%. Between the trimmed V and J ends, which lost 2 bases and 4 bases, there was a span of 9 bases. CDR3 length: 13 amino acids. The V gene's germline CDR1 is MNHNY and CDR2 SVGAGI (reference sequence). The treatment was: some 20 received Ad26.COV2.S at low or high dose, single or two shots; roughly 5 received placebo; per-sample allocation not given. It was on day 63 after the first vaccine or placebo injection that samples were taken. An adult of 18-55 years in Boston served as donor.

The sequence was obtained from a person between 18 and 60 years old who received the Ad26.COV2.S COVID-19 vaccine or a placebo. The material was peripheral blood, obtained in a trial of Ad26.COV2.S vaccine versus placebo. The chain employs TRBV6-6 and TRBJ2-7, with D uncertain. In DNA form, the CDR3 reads TGTGCCAGCAGTTACCCCACCGTTTACGAGCAGTACTTC. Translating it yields CASSYPTVYEQYF.